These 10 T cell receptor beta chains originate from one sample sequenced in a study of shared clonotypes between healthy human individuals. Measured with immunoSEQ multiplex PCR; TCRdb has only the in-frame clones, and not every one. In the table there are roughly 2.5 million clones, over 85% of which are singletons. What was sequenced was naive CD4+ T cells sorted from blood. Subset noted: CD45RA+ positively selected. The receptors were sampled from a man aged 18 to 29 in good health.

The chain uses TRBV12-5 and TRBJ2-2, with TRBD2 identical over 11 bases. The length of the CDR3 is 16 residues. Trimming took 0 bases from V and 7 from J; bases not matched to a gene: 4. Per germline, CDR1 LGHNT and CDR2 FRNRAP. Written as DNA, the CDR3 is TGTGCTAGTGGTTTGGTACTAGCGGGAGCGAACGGGGAGCTGTTTTTT. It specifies CASGLVLAGANGELFF.

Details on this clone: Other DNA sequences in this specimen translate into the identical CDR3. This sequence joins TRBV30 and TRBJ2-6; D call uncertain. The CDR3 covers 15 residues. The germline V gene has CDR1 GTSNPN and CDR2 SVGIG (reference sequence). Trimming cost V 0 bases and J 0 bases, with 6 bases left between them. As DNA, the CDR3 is TGTGCCTGGAGTGTACGTGTCTCTGGGGCCAACGTCCTGACTTTC. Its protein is CAWSVRVSGANVLTF.

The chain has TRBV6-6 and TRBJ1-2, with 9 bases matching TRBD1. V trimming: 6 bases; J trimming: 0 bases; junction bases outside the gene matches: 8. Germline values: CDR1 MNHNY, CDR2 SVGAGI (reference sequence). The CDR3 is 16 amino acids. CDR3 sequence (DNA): TGTGCCAGCAGATCTACGACAGGGGGTCCTAACTATGGCTACACCTTC. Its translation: CASRSTTGGPNYGYTF.

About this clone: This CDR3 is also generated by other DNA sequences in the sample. CDR3 in amino acids: CASSYSLAGGYEQYF. CDR3 in DNA: TGTGCCAGCAGTTATTCCCTAGCGGGAGGCTACGAGCAGTACTTC. The chain employs TRBV6-5 and TRBJ2-7; 11 nucleotides line up with TRBD2. V shed 3 bases, J shed 3 bases, and the junction held 4 bases outside the gene matches. Germline V gene data show CDR1 as MNHEY and CDR2 as SVGAGI. This CDR3 region has 15 residues.

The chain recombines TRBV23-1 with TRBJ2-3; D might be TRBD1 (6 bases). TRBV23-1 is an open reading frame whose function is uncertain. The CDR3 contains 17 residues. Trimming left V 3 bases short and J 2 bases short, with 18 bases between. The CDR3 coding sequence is TGCGCCAGCAGTCATCCGTCAGGGGCCTTACCCACAGATACGCAGTATTTT. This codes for CASSHPSGALPTDTQYF.

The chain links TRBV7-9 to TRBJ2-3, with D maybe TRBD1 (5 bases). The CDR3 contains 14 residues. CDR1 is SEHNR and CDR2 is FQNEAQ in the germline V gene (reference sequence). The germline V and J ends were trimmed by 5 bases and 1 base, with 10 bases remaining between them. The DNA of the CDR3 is TGTGCCAGCAGCCTACTGACAGGCACAGATACGCAGTATTTT. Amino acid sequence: CASSLLTGTDTQYF.

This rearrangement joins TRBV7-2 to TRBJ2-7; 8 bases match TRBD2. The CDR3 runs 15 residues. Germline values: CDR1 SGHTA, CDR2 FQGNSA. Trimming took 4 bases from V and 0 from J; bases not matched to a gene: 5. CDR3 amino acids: CASSWLAGSSYEQYF. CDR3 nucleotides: TGTGCCAGCAGCTGGTTAGCGGGGAGCTCCTACGAGCAGTACTTC.

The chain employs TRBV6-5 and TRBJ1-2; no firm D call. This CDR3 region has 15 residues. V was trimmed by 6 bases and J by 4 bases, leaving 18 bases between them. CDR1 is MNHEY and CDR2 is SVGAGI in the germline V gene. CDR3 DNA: TGTGCCAGCAGCCCCATGACGTCCCCGACCTATGGCTACACCTTC. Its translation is CASSPMTSPTYGYTF.

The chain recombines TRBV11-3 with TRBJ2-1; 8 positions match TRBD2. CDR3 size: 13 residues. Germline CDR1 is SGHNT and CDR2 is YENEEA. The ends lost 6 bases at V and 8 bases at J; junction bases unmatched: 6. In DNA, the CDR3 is TGTGCCAGCAGGAGCGGGGGAGGCGATGAGCAGTTCTTC. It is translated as CASRSGGGDEQFF. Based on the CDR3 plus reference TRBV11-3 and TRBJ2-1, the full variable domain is EAGVVQSPRYKIIEKKQPVAFWCNPISGHNTLYWYLQNLGQGPELLIRYENEEAVDDSQLPKDRFSAERLKGVDSTLKIQPAELGDSAVYLCASRSGGGDEQFFGPGTRLTVL.

The CDR3 loop reads CASSHGTDTQYF. CDR3 nucleotide sequence: TGCGCCAGCAGCCACGGCACAGATACGCAGTATTTT. V gene TRBV10-1 combines with J gene TRBJ2-3; no reliable D call. CDR1 and CDR2 from the germline V gene are WNHNN and SYGVQD (reference sequence). Trimming cost V 6 bases and J 1 base, with 5 bases left between them. The CDR3 extends over 12 amino acids.